This passage covers 25 T cell receptor beta chains from one sample sequenced in a study of blood T cell repertoires in COVID-19. Using immunoSEQ multiplex PCR, the repertoire was profiled, and TCRdb retains in-frame clones only, with some absent. The sample lists 90,000 to 100,000 clones, about 88% occurring once. Sequences were obtained from peripheral blood. Source of these receptors: a man aged 80 or over with acute or convalescent COVID-19.

In nucleotides, the CDR3 is TGTGCCAGCAGTTACGGCCAGAACACTGAAGCTTTCTTT. Its protein is CASSYGQNTEAFF. The chain joins TRBV6-5 to TRBJ1-1; unclear D gene. The CDR3 length is 13 residues. Germline loops: CDR1 MNHEY, CDR2 SVGAGI. The V and J ends lost 2 bases and 1 base respectively, with 5 bases between them.

The V call is TRBV28, the J call TRBJ2-5; TRBD2 might be the D (7 bases). Germline V CDR1 and CDR2: MDHEN, SYDVKM. The CDR3 length is 14 residues. V was clipped by 4 bases and J by 5 bases, with 14 bases between them. The CDR3: CASSSGGARETQYF. The CDR3, as DNA: TGTGCCAGCAGTTCGGGGGGCGCAAGGGAGACCCAGTACTTC.

This chain links TRBV5-1 with TRBJ2-6; a possible D gene is TRBD1 (6 bases). This CDR3 is 16 amino acids long. CDR1 and CDR2 (germline): SGHRS, YFSETQ. Trimming pared 4 bases from V and 0 bases from J, leaving 11 bases between. Here the CDR3 reads CASSLGHRSGANVLTF. The DNA of the CDR3 is TGCGCCAGCAGCCTGGGACACCGCTCTGGGGCCAACGTCCTGACTTTC.

The V and J genes are TRBV6-5 and TRBJ1-1; possible D gene TRBD1, 5 bases. This CDR3 is built from 11 residues. CDR1 and CDR2 (germline): MNHEY, SVGAGI. Trimming took off 8 bases at V and 3 bases at J, with 7 bases between the two ends. The CDR3 region is CASGRDTEAFF. The CDR3 DNA reads TGTGCCAGCGGCAGGGACACTGAAGCTTTCTTT.

The chain carries TRBV15 and TRBJ2-1, with a tentative D call TRBD2 (5 bases). The length of the CDR3 is 14 residues. Germline CDR1 LNHNV, CDR2 YYDKDF (reference sequence). The V end lost 0 bases, the J end lost 9 bases, and 12 bases lay between the germline ends. This chain's CDR3 is CATSRDLGGSEQFF. The CDR3 nucleotides read TGTGCCACCAGCAGAGATCTAGGTGGGAGTGAGCAGTTCTTC.

The chain recombines TRBV7-6 with TRBJ2-5; possibly TRBD2 for D (6 bases). The CDR3 runs to 15 residues. The germline gives CDR1 SGHVS, CDR2 FNYEAQ. V was shortened by 1 base and J by 5 bases, with 14 bases between the two germline ends. The CDR3 coding sequence is TGTGCCAGCAGCTTAGGGGGAGGCTCTGGGGAGACCCAGTACTTC. It yields the protein CASSLGGGSGETQYF.

This chain joins TRBV11-1 and TRBJ2-3; 7 nucleotides line up with TRBD2. Per germline, CDR1 SGHAT and CDR2 FQDESV (reference sequence). CDR3 size: 16 residues. Unmatched junction bases numbered 9, after V lost 1 base and J lost 5 bases. CDR3 protein: CASSLDVAGVKDTQYF. Written as DNA, the CDR3 is TGTGCCAGCAGCTTAGATGTTGCGGGAGTGAAAGATACGCAGTATTTT. The whole variable domain, remainder taken from reference TRBV11-1 and TRBJ2-3, is EAEVAQSPRYKITEKSQAVAFWCDPISGHATLYWYRQILGQGPELLVQFQDESVVDDSQLPKDRFSAERLKGVDSTLKIQPAELGDSAMYLCASSLDVAGVKDTQYFGPGTRLTVL.

The genes are TRBV29-1 and TRBJ2-5; 8 bases map to TRBD1. CDR1 is SQVTM, CDR2 ANQGSEA, per germline. Trimming at V came to 5 bases and at J to 2 bases, leaving 1 base not matched to a gene. The CDR3 is 12 amino acids. The CDR3 protein is CSVRTGQETQYF. CDR3 DNA: TGCAGCGTTAGGACAGGGCAAGAGACCCAGTACTTC.

The gene calls are TRBV5-4 and TRBJ2-3, with a weak D call TRBD1 (6 bases). This CDR3 spans 16 amino acids. Germline-derived CDR1 and CDR2 are SGHNT and YYREEE (reference sequence). Trimming pared 6 bases from V and 4 bases from J, leaving 21 bases between. The CDR3 DNA follows: TGTGCCAGCACCTCGAGTCGGCAGGGGTCACCAGATACGCAGTATTTT. It translates to CASTSSRQGSPDTQYF.

The J gene is TRBJ2-4, the V gene TRBV30, with 10 bases fitting TRBD1. The trim removed 8 bases at V and 8 bases at J, leaving 9 bases unmatched. The CDR3 sequence is 13 residues long. CDR1 is GTSNPN and CDR2 is SVGIG in the germline V gene (reference sequence). CDR3 sequence reads: CAATGGDWDIQYF. The DNA for the CDR3 is TGTGCCGCGACAGGGGGCGATTGGGACATTCAGTACTTC.

The chain employs TRBV19 and TRBJ1-6, with TRBD1 identical over 7 bases. CDR3 length: 13 residues. Trimming removed 7 bases from V and 6 bases from J; junction bases left unmatched: 3. Germline CDR1 and CDR2: LNHDA and SQIVND (reference sequence). This CDR3 is CASMGQRNSPLHF. CDR3 in DNA: TGTGCCAGTATGGGACAGCGTAATTCACCCCTCCACTTT.

J is TRBJ2-1 and V is TRBV5-4, with D possibly TRBD1 on 5 matching bases. CDR1 and CDR2 (germline): SGHNT, YYREEE (reference sequence). This CDR3 is built from 15 residues. Trimming shortened V by 6 bases and J by 7 bases, and 20 bases separated the two germline ends. DNA of the CDR3: TGTGCCAGCAACGGCCGACAGTTTCTCGGGAATGAGCAGTTCTTC. As protein: CASNGRQFLGNEQFF.

V gene TRBV3-1 (or the pseudogene TRBV3-2) combines with J gene TRBJ1-3; 7 bases line up with TRBD1. The CDR3 spans 13 residues. Germline V CDR1 and CDR2: LGHDT, YNNKEL (reference sequence). Losses at the gene ends were 4 bases for V and 3 bases for J; bases not matched to a gene: 0. CDR3 residues: CASSRQGGNTIYF. The CDR3 DNA is TGTGCCAGCAGCCGACAGGGTGGAAACACCATATATTTT.

J is TRBJ2-5 and V is TRBV19; TRBD2 aligns across 10 bases. Germline V gene data show CDR1 as LNHDA and CDR2 as SQIVND (reference sequence). The CDR3 loop spans 12 amino acids. The CDR3 protein is CASGRAEETQYF. The DNA of the CDR3 is TGTGCAAGCGGGAGGGCCGAGGAGACCCAGTACTTC.

J is TRBJ1-2 and V is TRBV6-5, with 9 bases lining up with TRBD1. CDR1 and CDR2 (germline): MNHEY, SVGAGI. This CDR3 contains 14 residues. Trimming at V came to 5 bases and at J to 4 bases, leaving 5 bases not matched to a gene. DNA of the CDR3: TGTGCCAGCAGTCTCACAGGGGGCATCTATGGCTACACCTTC. Protein sequence: CASSLTGGIYGYTF.

The chain links TRBV7-2 to TRBJ2-5; 13 nucleotides align to TRBD2. Trimming took 4 bases from V and 2 from J; bases not matched to a gene: 4. CDR1 and CDR2 (germline): SGHTA, FQGNSA. The CDR3 covers 16 residues. This CDR3 is CASSSTSGRAQETQYF. The DNA for the CDR3 is TGTGCCAGCAGCTCTACTAGCGGGAGGGCTCAAGAGACCCAGTACTTC.

This clone was counted once. V and J are TRBV5-1 and TRBJ2-2, with D perhaps TRBD2 (5 bases). This CDR3 comprises 14 residues. V was shortened by 5 bases and J by 6 bases, with 14 bases between the two germline ends. CDR1 SGHRS and CDR2 YFSETQ come from the germline V gene. The CDR3 here is CASSLEGAAGELFF. CDR3 coding DNA: TGCGCCAGCAGTCTCGAGGGCGCGGCCGGGGAGCTGTTTTTT.

This clone came up once. The genes are TRBV27 and TRBJ1-4; 12 bases agree with TRBD1. V gave up 7 bases and J gave up 7 bases; unmatched junction bases: 13. Per the germline V gene, CDR1 is MNHEY and CDR2 is SMNVEV (reference sequence). This CDR3 comprises 17 residues. CDR3: CASTLGTGGLIGEKLFF. The CDR3 DNA is TGTGCCAGCACCCTGGGGACAGGGGGCCTGATAGGTGAAAAACTGTTTTTT.

V gene TRBV7-2 combines with J gene TRBJ2-1, with 7 bases lining up with TRBD1. Losses at the gene ends were 5 bases for V and 2 bases for J; bases not matched to a gene: 6. The CDR3 contains 15 residues. The germline gives CDR1 SGHTA, CDR2 FQGNSA. CDR3: CASSPGTATYNEQFF. CDR3 DNA: TGTGCCAGCAGCCCCGGGACAGCAACCTACAATGAGCAGTTCTTC.

In this sample, this clone turned up once. The genes are TRBV3-1 (or the pseudogene TRBV3-2) and TRBJ2-1; TRBD2 matches at 12 bases. The CDR3 extends over 17 amino acids. J lost 9 bases, V lost 5 bases, and 14 bases had no gene match. Germline CDR1 and CDR2: LGHDT and YNNKEL (reference sequence). CDR3 nucleotide sequence: TGTGCCAGCAGCGTCCCACTAGCGGGAGGCGCCCCAGGTGAGCAGTTCTTC. Translated: CASSVPLAGGAPGEQFF.

This clone came up once. V and J are TRBV9 and TRBJ1-2; D not certain. Deletions cut 3 bases from V and 3 bases from J, with 15 bases between. Germline CDR1 is SGDLS and CDR2 is YYNGEE. This CDR3 has 15 residues. CDR3 sequence (DNA): TGTGCCAGCAGCGAATCTCCGGGGAAGGACTATGGCTACACCTTC. Translation: CASSESPGKDYGYTF.

This chain links TRBV7-2 with TRBJ2-5, with D possibly TRBD1 on 5 matching bases. The germline gives CDR1 SGHTA, CDR2 FQGNSA. The CDR3 totals 14 residues. Trimming removed 3 bases from V and 0 bases from J, with 8 bases in between. The CDR3 nucleotides read TGTGCCAGCAGCTTCGACAGTTACCAAGAGACCCAGTACTTC. Its protein is CASSFDSYQETQYF.

The chain employs TRBV28 and TRBJ2-1; 9 nucleotides align to TRBD2. Trimming at V came to 1 base and at J to 8 bases, leaving 6 bases not matched to a gene. CDR3 length equals 15 residues. The V gene's germline CDR1 is MDHEN and CDR2 SYDVKM. The CDR3 here is CASSLSLAGADEQFF. Here the CDR3 DNA reads TGTGCCAGCAGTTTATCTTTAGCGGGAGCCGATGAGCAGTTCTTC. The complete variable domain, with remaining parts taken from reference TRBV28 and TRBJ2-1, reads DVKVTQSSRYLVKRTGEKVFLECVQDMDHENMFWYRQDPGLGLRLIYFSYDVKMKEKGDIPEGYSVSREKKERFSLILESASTNQTSMYLCASSLSLAGADEQFFGPGTRLTVL.

The chain is built from TRBV6-6 and TRBJ1-4; 9 bases are shared with TRBD1. Germline assignment: CDR1 MNHNY and CDR2 SVGAGI (reference sequence). This CDR3 region has 14 residues. V lost 8 bases, J lost 12 bases, and 13 bases stayed unmatched. The CDR3 region has the DNA TGTGCCAGCCGTAGGGACAGGGACTCGAGAGAACTGTTTTTT. Protein: CASRRDRDSRELFF.

This clone was seen just once. The chain couples TRBV15 to TRBJ2-1; 12 bases line up with TRBD2. The CDR3 is 20 amino acids. In germline, CDR1 is LNHNV, CDR2 YYDKDF (reference sequence). The V segment lost 0 bases and the J segment 0 bases; nucleotides outside the gene matches: 9. CDR3 in DNA: TGTGCCACCAGCAGAGACCTAGCGGGAGGGCCGTCTGGCTCCTACAATGAGCAGTTCTTC. Amino acid sequence: CATSRDLAGGPSGSYNEQFF.